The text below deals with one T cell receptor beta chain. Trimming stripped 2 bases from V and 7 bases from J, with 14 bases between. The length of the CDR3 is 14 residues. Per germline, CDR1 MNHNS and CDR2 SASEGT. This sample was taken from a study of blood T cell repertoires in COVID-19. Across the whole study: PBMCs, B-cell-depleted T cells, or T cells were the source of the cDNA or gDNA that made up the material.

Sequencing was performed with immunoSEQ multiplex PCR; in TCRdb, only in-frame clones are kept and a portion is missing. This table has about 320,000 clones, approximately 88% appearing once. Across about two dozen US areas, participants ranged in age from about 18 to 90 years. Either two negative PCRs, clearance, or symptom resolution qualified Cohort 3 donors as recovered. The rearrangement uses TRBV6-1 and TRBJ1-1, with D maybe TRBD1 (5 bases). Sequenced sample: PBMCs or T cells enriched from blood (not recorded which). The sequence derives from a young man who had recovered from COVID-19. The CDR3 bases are TGTGCCAGCAGTGAATCAGGGATTTCTATTGAAGCTTTCTTT. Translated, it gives CASSESGISIEAFF.